Detailed here is one T cell receptor beta chain. Its target is not known. The repertoire was sequenced with immunoSEQ multiplex PCR; TCRdb's copy has only in-frame clones and lacks some. The data contain about 90,000 clones, approximately 90% of them singletons. These data originate in a study of PD-1 blockade in classical Hodgkin lymphoma. Study conclusions and caveats: Baseline diversity was lower in partial responders and progressors than complete responders. The study found that TCR diversity rose significantly by C4D1 in CD4+ but not CD8+ cells. Healthy donors were reported to have higher baseline TCR diversity than newly diagnosed patients.

Germline V gene lookup returns CDR1 LNHDA and CDR2 SQIVND (reference sequence). Trimming took off 10 bases at V and 0 bases at J, with 16 bases between the two ends. The CDR3 has 15 amino acids. Time point of the sample: cycle 4 day 1 (C4D1), after 6 weeks of nivolumab. Exposure to brentuximab vedotin varied, and each patient had relapsed following autologous stem cell transplantation. The rearrangement joins TRBV19 to TRBJ1-3; D is unclear. The clonotype originates from a human donor with classical Hodgkin lymphoma. The sequencing here drew on peripheral blood mononuclear cells (PBMCs), taken before the fourth cycle of nivolumab. Written as DNA, the CDR3 is TGTGCCACTCGCGATGCACATCACTCTGGAAACACCATATATTTT. Protein: CATRDAHHSGNTIYF.